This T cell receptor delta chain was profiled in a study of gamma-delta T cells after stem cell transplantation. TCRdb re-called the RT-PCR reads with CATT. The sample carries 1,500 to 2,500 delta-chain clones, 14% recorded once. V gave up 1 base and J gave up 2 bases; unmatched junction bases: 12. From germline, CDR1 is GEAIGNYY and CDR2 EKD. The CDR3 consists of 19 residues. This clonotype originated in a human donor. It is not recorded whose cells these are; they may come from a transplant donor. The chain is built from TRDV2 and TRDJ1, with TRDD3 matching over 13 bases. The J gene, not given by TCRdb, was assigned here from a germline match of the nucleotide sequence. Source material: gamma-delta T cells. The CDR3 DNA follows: TGTGCCTGTGACACGTTAGTACTGGGGGATACGCCCGATACCGATAAACTCATCTTT. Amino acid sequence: CACDTLVLGDTPDTDKLIF.